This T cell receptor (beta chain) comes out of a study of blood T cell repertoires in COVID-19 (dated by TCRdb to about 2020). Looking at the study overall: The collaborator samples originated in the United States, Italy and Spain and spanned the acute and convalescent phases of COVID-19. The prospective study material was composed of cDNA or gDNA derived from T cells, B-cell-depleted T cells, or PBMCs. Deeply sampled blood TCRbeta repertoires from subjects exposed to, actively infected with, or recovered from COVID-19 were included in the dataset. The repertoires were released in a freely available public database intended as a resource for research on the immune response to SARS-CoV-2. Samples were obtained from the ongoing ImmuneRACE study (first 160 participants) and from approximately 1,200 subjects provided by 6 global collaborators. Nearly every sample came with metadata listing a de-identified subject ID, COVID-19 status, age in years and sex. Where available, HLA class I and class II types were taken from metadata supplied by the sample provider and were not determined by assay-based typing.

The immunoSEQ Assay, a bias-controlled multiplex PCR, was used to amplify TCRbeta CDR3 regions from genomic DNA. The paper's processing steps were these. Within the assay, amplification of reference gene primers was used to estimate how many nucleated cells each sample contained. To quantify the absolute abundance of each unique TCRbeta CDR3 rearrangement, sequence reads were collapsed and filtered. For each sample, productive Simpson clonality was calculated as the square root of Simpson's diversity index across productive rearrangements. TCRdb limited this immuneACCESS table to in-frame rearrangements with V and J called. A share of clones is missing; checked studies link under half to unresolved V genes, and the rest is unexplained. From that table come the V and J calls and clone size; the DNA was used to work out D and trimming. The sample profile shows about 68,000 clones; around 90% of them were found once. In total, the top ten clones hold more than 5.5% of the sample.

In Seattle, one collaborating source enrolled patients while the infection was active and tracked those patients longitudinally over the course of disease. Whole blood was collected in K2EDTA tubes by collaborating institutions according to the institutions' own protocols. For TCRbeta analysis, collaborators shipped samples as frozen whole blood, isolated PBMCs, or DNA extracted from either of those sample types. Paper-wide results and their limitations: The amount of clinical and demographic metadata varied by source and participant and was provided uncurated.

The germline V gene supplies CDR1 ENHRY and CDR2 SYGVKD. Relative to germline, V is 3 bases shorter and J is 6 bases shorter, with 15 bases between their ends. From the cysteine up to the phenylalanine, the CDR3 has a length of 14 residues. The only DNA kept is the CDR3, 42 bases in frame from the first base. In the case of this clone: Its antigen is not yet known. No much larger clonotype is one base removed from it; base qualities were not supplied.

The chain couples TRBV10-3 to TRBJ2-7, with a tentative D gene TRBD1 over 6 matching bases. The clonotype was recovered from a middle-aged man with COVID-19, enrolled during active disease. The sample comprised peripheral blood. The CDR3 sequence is CAISEDRRTREQYF. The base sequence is TGTGCCATCAGTGAAGACAGGCGGACTCGCGAGCAGTACTTC.